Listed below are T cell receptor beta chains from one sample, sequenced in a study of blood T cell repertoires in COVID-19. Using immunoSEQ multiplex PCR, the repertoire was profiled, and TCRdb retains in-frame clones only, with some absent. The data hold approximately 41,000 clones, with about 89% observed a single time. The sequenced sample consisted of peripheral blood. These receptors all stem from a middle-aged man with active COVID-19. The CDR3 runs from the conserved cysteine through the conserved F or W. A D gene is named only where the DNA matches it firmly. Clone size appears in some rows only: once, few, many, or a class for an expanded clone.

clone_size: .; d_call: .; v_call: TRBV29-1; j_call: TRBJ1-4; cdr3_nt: TGCAGCGTTGCGCAGGGTGGAGAAAAACTGTTTTTT; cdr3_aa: CSVAQGGEKLFF
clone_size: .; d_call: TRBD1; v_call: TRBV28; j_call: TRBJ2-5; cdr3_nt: TGTGCCAGCAGTTCTCGGCTAGGGACAGGTGGAGGAGAGACCCAGTACTTC; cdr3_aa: CASSSRLGTGGGETQYF
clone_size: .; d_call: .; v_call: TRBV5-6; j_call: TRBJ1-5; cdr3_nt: TGTGCCAGCAGCTTGCAGCAGGGATATCAGCCCCAGCATTTT; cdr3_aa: CASSLQQGYQPQHF
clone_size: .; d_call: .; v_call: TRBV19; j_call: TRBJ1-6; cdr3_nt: TGTGCCAGTAGTAGCAGAAGGAGCTCCTATAATTCACCCCTCCACTTT; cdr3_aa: CASSSRRSSYNSPLHF
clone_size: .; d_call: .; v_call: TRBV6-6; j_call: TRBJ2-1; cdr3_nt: TGTGCCAGCAGTTACACGGGTAATGAGCAGTTCTTC; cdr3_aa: CASSYTGNEQFF
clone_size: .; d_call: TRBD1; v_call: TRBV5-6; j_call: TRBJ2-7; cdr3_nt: TGTGCCAGCAGCAAAGGACAGGGCTGGAACTACGAGCAGTACTTC; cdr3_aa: CASSKGQGWNYEQYF
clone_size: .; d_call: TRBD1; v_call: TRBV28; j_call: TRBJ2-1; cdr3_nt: TGTGCCAGCAGCGCATCCGGGACAGGGTTGGATGAGCAGTTCTTC; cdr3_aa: CASSASGTGLDEQFF
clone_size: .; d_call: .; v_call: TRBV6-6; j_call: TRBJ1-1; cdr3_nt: TGTGCCAGCAGTTTCGGTCCGGACACTGAAGCTTTCTTT; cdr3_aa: CASSFGPDTEAFF
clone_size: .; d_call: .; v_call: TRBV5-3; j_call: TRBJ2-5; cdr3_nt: TGTGCCAGAAGCTCCACTAGTTTGGAGACCCAGTACTTC; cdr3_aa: CARSSTSLETQYF
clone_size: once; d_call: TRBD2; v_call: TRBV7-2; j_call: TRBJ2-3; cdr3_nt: TGTGCCAGCAGCCTGCGGAGACTAGCGGGGCTCACAGATACGCAGTATTTT; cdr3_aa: CASSLRRLAGLTDTQYF
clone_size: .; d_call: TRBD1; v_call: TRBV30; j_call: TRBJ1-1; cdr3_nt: TGTGCCTGGAGTGGACTCCGGGACAGGTGGACTGAAGCTTTCTTT; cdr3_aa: CAWSGLRDRWTEAFF
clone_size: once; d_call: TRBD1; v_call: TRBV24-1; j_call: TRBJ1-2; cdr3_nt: TGTGCCACCAGTGGTAACACCGGGACAGGGTTAACTAACTATGGCTACACCTTC; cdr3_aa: CATSGNTGTGLTNYGYTF
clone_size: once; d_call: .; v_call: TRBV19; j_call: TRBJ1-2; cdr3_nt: TGTGCCAGTAGTCAAGTACCGGTAGACTATGGCTACACCTTC; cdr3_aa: CASSQVPVDYGYTF
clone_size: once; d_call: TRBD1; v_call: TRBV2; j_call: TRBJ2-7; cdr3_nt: TGTGCCAGCAGTGAGGGTTTTGTGGACAGGGGCTTCGAGCAGTACTTC; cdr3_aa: CASSEGFVDRGFEQYF
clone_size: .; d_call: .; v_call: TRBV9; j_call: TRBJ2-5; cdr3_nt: TGTGCCAGCAGCGTAGCTCAGCGCGAGACCCAGTACTTC; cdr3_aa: CASSVAQRETQYF
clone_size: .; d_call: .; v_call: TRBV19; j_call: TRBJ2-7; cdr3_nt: TGTGCCAGTAGTGGAGACGAAACTGCATCCTACGAGCAGTACTTC; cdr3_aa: CASSGDETASYEQYF
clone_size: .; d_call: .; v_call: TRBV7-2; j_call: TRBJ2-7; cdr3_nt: TGTGCCAGCAGCTTAACGGGAAGCTCCTACGAGCAGTACTTC; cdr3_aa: CASSLTGSSYEQYF
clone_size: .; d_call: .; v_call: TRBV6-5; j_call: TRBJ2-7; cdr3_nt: TGTGCCAGCAGTCCTGGGTCAGGGATATACGAGCAGTACTTC; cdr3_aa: CASSPGSGIYEQYF
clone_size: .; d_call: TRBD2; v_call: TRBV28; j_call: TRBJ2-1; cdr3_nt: TGTGCCAGCAGTTTACCCGGGACTAGCGGGGGAGAGCAGTTCTTC; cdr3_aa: CASSLPGTSGGEQFF
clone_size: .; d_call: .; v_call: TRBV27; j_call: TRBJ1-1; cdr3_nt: TGTGCCAGCAGTGAGGGAACTCTAAGGGCCACTGAAGCTTTCTTT; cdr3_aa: CASSEGTLRATEAFF
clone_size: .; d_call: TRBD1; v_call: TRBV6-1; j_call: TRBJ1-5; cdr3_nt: TGTGCCAGCAGTGAAACAGGGGGCAATCAGCCCCAGCATTTT; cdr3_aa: CASSETGGNQPQHF
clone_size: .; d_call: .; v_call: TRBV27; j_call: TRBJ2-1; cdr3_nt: TGTGCCAGCAGTTGGCAGGCGAACTACAATGAGCAGTTCTTC; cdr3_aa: CASSWQANYNEQFF
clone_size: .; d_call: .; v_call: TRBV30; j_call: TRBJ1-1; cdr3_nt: TGTGCCTGGAGTTTTACAACAGAAGCTTTCTTT; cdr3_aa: CAWSFTTEAFF
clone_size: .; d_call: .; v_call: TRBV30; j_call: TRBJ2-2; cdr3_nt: TGTGCCTGCACAGGGAGCACCGGGGAGCTGTTTTTT; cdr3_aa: CACTGSTGELFF
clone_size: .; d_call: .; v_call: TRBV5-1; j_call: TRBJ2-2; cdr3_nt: TGCGCCAGCAGCTGGGGGGGCCCAGGGGCCGGGGAGCTGTTTTTT; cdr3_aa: CASSWGGPGAGELFF
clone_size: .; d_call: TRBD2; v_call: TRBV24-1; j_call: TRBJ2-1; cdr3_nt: TGTGCCACCAGTGATTTGGAAGCGGGGGCCTACAATGAGCAGTTCTTC; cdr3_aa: CATSDLEAGAYNEQFF
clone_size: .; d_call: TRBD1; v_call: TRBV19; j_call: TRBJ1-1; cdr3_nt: TGTGCCAGTAGTATAGTAAGGACAGGGGGGAGAGCAACTGAAGCTTTCTTT; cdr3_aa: CASSIVRTGGRATEAFF
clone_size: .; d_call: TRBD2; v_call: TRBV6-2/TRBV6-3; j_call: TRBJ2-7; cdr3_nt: TGTGCCAGCAGTTCAAGTCGGACTAGCGGGAACGAGCAGTACTTC; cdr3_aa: CASSSSRTSGNEQYF
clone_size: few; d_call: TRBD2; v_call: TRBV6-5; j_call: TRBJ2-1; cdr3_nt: TGTGCCAGCAGTTATGCCGGCGGGGGTGAGCAGTTCTTC; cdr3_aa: CASSYAGGGEQFF
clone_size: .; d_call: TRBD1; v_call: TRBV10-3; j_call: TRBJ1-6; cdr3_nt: TGTGCCATCAGCTCCCAGGGGGCGCCTAATTCACCCCTCCACTTT; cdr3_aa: CAISSQGAPNSPLHF
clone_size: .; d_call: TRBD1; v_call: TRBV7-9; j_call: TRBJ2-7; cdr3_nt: TGTGCCAGCAGCTTTTACGACAGGGGGCTATCCTACGAGCAGTACTTC; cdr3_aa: CASSFYDRGLSYEQYF
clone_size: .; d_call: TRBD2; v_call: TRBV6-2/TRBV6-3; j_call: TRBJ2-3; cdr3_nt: TGTGCCAGCAGTTACGGGAGAGGGACTAGCGGGACCAGGCGCACAGATACGCAGTATTTT; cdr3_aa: CASSYGRGTSGTRRTDTQYF
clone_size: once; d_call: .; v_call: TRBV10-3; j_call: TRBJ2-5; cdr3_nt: TGTGCCATCAGGGGGGGGGCTCAAGAGACCCAGTACTTC; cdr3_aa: CAIRGGAQETQYF
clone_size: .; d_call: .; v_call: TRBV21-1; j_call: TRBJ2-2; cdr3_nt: TGTGCCAGCAGCAAAGCTAAAACTAACCTTACCGGGGAGCTGTTTTTT; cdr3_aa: CASSKAKTNLTGELFF
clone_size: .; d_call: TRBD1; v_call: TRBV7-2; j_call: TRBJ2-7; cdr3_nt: TGTGCCAGCAGCTTAGGAGGGACAGGGGGCAATTACGAGCAGTACTTC; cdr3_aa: CASSLGGTGGNYEQYF
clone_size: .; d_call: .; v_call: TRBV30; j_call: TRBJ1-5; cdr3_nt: TGTGCCTGGGGCCAGGGGTCCAATCAGCCCCAGCATTTT; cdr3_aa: CAWGQGSNQPQHF
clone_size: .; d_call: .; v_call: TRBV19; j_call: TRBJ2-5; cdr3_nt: TGTGCCAGCAAGCTACAGGGCCGGGGGGAGGCCCAGTACTTC; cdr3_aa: CASKLQGRGEAQYF
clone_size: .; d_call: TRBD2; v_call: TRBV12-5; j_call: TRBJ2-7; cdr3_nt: TGTGCTAGTGGTTTGGTAGTTCAGACCGGGACTAGCGGGAGGGCGGACTACGAGCAGTACTTC; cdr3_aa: CASGLVVQTGTSGRADYEQYF
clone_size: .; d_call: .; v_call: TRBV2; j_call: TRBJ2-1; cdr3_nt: TGTGCCAGCAGTGAAGCTAGCGCCAACAATGAGCAGTTCTTC; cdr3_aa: CASSEASANNEQFF
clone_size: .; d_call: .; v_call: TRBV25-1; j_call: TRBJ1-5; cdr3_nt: TGTGCCAGCAGTGAATGGGACAAGAGTCAGCCCCAGCATTTT; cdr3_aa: CASSEWDKSQPQHF
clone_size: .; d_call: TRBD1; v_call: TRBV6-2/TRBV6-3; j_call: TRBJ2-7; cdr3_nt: TGTGCCAGCAGTACCGGGACAGGGAGCGACGAGCAGTACTTC; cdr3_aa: CASSTGTGSDEQYF
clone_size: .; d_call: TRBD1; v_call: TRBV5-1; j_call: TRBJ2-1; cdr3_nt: TGCGCCAGCTACCGGGACAGGGCAAGCAATGAGCAGTTCTTC; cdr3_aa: CASYRDRASNEQFF
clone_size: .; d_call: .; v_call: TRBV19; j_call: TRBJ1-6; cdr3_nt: TGTGCCAGTAGCACCTTCGGTAATTCACCCCTCCACTTT; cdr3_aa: CASSTFGNSPLHF
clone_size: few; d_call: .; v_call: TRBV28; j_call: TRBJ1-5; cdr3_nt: TGTGCCAGCAGTTTGCCTCCGGGGAGGTCCCAGCATTTT; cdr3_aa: CASSLPPGRSQHF
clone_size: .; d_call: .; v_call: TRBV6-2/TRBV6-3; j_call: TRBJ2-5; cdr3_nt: TGTGCCAGCAGTTACAGAAGGACATACCAAGAGACCCAGTACTTC; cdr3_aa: CASSYRRTYQETQYF
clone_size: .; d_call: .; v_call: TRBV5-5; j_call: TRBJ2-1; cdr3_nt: TGTGCCAGCAGCTTGGAACACGGGACTTGGGGATACAATGAGCAGTTCTTC; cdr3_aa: CASSLEHGTWGYNEQFF
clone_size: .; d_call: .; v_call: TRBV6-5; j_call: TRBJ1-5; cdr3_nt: TGTGCCAGCAGTCCAGGGATCAATCAGCCCCAGCATTTT; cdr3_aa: CASSPGINQPQHF
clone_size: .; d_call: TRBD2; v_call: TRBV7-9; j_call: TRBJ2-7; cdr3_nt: TGTGCCACCTCTACGGGACTAGCGGGAGGGTCGTTCTACGAGCAGTACTTC; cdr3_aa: CATSTGLAGGSFYEQYF
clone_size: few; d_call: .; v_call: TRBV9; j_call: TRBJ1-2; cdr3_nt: TGTGCCAGCCGGCCACTATCCTGGGCTAACTATGGCTACACCTTC; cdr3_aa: CASRPLSWANYGYTF
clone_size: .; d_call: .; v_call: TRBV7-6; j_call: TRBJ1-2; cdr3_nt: TGTGCCAGCAGCCCGGGACTGGCAAGTCGCTACACCTTC; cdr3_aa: CASSPGLASRYTF